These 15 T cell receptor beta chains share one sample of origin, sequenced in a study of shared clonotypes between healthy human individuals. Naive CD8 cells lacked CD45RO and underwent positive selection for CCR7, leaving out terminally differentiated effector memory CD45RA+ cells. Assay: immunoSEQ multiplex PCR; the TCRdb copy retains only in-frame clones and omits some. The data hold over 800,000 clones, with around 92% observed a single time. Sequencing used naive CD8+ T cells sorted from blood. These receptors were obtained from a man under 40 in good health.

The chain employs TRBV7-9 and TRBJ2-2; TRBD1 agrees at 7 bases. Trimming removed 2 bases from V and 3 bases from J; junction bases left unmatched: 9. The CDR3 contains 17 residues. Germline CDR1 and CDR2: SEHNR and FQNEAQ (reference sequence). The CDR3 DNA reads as TGTGCCAGCAGCTTAATCGGCAGGGGGATCTACACCGGGGAGCTGTTTTTT. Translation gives CASSLIGRGIYTGELFF. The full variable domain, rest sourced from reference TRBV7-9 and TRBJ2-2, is DTGVSQNPRHKITKRGQNVTFRCDPISEHNRLYWYRQTLGQGPEFLTYFQNEAQLEKSRLLSDRFSAERPKGSFSTLEIQRTEQGDSAMYLCASSLIGRGIYTGELFFGEGSRLTVL.

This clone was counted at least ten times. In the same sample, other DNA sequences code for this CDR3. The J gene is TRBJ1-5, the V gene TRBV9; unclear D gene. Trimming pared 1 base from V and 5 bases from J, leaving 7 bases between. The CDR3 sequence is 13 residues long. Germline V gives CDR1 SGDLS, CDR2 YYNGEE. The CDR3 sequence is CASSVSGDQPQHF. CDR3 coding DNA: TGTGCCAGCAGCGTATCTGGAGATCAGCCCCAGCATTTT.

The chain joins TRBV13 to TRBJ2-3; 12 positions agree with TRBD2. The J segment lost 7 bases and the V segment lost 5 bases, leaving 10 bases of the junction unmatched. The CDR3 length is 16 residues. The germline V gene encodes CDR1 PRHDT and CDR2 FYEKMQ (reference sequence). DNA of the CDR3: TGTGCCAGCAGCCATTGGACTAGCGGGATTGAGAATACGCAGTATTTT. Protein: CASSHWTSGIENTQYF.

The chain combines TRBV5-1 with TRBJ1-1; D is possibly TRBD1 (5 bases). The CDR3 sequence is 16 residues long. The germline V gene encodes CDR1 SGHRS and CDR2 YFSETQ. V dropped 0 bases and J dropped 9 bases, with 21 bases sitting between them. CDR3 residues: CASSLGLFDRGIKAFF. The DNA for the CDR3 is TGCGCCAGCAGCTTGGGACTTTTCGACAGAGGTATTAAAGCTTTCTTT.

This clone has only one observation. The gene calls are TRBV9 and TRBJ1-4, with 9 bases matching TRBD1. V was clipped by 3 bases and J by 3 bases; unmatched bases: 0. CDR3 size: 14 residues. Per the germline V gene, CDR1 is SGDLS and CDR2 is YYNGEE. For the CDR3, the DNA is TGTGCCAGCAGCGGGGACAGGGCTAATGAAAAACTGTTTTTT. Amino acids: CASSGDRANEKLFF.

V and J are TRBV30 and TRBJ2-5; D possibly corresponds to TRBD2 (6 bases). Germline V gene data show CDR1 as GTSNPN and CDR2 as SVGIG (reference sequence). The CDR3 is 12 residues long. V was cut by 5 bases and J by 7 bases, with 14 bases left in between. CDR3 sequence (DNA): TGTGCCTGGGTGGACTATTCGGGGACCCAGTACTTC. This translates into CAWVDYSGTQYF.

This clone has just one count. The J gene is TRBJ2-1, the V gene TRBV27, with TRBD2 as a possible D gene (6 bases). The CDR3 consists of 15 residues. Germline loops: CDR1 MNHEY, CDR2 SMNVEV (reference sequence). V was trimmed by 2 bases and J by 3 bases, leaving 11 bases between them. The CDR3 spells CASSLTSPIYNEQFF. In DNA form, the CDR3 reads TGTGCCAGCAGTTTAACTAGCCCCATCTACAATGAGCAGTTCTTC.

This CDR3 is CASLLSGEQFF. The CDR3 DNA sequence: TGTGCCAGCCTCCTGTCGGGTGAGCAGTTCTTC. This chain connects TRBV13 to TRBJ2-1; D gene unclear. Trimming removed 8 bases at V and 9 bases at J, with 11 bases between. The CDR3 runs to 11 residues. Per germline, CDR1 PRHDT and CDR2 FYEKMQ (reference sequence).

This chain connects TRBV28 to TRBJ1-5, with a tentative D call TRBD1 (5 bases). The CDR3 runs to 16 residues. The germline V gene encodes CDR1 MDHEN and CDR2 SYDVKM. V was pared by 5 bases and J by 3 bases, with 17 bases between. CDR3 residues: CASSLRPGGFNQPQHF. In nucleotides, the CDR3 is TGTGCCAGCAGTCTTAGGCCCGGGGGGTTCAATCAGCCCCAGCATTTT. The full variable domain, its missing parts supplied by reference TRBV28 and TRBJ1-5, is DVKVTQSSRYLVKRTGEKVFLECVQDMDHENMFWYRQDPGLGLRLIYFSYDVKMKEKGDIPEGYSVSREKKERFSLILESASTNQTSMYLCASSLRPGGFNQPQHFGDGTRLSIL.

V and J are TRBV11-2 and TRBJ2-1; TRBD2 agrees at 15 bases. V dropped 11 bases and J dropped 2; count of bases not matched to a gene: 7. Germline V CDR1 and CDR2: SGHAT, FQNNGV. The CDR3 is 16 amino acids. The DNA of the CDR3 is TGTGCCTCCGGGACTAGCGGGAGGTCGACCTACAATGAGCAGTTCTTC. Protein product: CASGTSGRSTYNEQFF.

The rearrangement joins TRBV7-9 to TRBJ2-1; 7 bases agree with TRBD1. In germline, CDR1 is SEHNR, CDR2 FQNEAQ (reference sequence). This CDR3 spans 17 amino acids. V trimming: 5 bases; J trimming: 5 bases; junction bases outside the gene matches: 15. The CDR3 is CASSPRVTRQGHNEQFF. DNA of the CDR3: TGTGCCAGCAGCCCCCGAGTGACAAGACAGGGCCACAATGAGCAGTTCTTC.

The CDR3 loop is CAIKEERWGEAFF. Written as DNA, the CDR3 is TGTGCCATCAAGGAGGAACGCTGGGGTGAAGCTTTCTTT. The genes are TRBV28 and TRBJ1-1, with D unclear. From germline, CDR1 is MDHEN and CDR2 SYDVKM. This CDR3 has 13 amino acids. V was clipped by 10 bases and J by 7 bases, with 19 bases between them.

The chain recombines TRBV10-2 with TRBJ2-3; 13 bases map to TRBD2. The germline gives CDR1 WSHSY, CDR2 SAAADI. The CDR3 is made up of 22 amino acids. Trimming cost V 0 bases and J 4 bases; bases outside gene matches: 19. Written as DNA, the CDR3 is TGCGCCAGCAGTGAGTCGAGCCTCCCAACTAGCGGGAGGGCCTTCTATTCAGATACGCAGTATTTT. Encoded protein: CASSESSLPTSGRAFYSDTQYF.

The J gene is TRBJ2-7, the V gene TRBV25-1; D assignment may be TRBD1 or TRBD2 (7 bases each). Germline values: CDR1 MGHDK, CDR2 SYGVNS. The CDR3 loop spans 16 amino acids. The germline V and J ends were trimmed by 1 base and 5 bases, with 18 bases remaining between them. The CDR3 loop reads CASSEWGAGGGNEQYF. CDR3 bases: TGTGCCAGCAGTGAATGGGGAGCAGGGGGGGGAAACGAGCAGTACTTC.

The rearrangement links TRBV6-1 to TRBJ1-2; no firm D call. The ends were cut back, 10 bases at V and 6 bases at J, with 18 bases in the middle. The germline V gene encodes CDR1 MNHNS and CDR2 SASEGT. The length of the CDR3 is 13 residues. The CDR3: CATLRTVADGYTF. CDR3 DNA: TGTGCCACCCTCCGGACGGTCGCGGATGGCTACACCTTC.